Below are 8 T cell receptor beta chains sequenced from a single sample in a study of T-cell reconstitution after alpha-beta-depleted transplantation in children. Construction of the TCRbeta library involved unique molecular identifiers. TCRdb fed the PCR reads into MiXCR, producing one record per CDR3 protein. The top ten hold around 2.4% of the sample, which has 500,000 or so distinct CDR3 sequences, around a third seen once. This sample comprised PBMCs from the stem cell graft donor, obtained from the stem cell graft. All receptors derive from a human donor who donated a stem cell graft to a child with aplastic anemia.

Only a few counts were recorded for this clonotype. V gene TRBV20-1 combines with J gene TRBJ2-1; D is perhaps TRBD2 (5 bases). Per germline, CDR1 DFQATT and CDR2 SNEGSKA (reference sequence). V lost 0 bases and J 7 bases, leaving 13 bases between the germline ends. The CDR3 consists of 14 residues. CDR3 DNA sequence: TGCAGTGCTAGAGATGAAATGAGGAGGAATGAGCAGTTCTTC. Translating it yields CSARDEMRRNEQFF.

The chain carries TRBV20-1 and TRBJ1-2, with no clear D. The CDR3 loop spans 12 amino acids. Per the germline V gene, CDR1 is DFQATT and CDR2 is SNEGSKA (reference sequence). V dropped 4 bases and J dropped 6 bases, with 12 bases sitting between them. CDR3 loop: CSATTEGDGYTF. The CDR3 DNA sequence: TGCAGTGCTACCACGGAGGGAGATGGCTACACCTTC.

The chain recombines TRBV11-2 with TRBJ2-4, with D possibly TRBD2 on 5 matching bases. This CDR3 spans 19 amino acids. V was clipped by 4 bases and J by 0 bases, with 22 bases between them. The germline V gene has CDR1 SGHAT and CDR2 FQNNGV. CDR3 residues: CASSSPLSGVSLAKNIQYF. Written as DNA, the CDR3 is TGTGCCAGCAGCTCCCCCCTGAGCGGCGTTTCTCTAGCCAAAAACATTCAGTACTTC.

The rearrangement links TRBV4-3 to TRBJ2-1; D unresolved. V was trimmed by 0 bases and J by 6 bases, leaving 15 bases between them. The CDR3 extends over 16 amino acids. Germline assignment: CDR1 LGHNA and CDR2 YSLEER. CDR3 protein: CASSQEFSGWGNEQFF. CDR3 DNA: TGCGCCAGCAGCCAAGAATTCAGTGGTTGGGGCAATGAGCAGTTCTTC.

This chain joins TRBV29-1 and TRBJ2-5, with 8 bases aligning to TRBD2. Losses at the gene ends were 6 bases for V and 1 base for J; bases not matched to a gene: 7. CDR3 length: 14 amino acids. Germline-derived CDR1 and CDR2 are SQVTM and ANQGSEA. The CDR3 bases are TGCAGCGTCAAGGTAGCGGGACCCCAAGAGACCCAGTACTTC. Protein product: CSVKVAGPQETQYF.

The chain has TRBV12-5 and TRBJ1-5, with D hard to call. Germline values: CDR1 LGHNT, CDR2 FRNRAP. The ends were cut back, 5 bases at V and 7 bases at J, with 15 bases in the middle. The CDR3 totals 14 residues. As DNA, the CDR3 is TGTGCTAGTGGTGAAACGGATTCTCTACAGCCCCAGCATTTT. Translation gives CASGETDSLQPQHF.

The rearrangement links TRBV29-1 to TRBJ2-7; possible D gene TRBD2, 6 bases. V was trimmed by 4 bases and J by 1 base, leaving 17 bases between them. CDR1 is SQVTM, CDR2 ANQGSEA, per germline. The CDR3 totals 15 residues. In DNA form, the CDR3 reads TGCAGCGTTGTTTTAGGGCGGGACGGTTCCTACGAGCAGTACGTC. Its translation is CSVVLGRDGSYEQYV.

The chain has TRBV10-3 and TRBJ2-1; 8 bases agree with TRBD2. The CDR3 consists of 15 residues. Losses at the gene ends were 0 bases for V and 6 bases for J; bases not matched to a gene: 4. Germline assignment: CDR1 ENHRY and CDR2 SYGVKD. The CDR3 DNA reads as TGTGCCATCAGTGAGTCGTCTCTAGCGGGCAATGAGCAGTTCTTC. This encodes CAISESSLAGNEQFF.